This TCR beta chain derives from a study of blood T cell repertoires in COVID-19. Per germline, CDR1 MNHEY and CDR2 SMNVEV (reference sequence). After removal of 5 bases from V and 4 bases from J, the junction contained 10 bases not matched to a gene. The CDR3 length is 15 residues. TCRdb keeps only in-frame clones here, not all; method: immunoSEQ multiplex PCR. Here the sample spans around 88,000 clones, 81% being singletons. This TCR came from a man aged 60-69 years with acute or convalescent COVID-19. The specimen was peripheral blood. The chain joins TRBV27 to TRBJ1-2, with 7 positions matching TRBD1. CDR3 in DNA: TGTGCCAGCAGTCCAGGGACAGCAACTCTCTATGGCTACACCTTC. Its protein is CASSPGTATLYGYTF.